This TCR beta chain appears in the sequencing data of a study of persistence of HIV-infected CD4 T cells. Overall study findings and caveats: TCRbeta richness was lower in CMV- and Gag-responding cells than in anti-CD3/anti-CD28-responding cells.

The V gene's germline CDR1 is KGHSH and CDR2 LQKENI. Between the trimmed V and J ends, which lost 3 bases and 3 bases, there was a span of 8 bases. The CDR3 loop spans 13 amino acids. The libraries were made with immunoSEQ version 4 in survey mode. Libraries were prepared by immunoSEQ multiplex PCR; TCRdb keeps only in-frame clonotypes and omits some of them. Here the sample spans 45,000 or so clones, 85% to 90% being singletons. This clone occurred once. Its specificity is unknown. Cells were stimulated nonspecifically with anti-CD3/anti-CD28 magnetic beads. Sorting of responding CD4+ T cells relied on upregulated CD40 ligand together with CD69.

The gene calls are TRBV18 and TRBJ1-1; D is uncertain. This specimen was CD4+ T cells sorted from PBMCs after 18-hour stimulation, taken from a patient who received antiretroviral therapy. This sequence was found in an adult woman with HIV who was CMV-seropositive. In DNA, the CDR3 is TGTGCCAGCTCACCCAACCGGGACACTGAAGCTTTCTTT. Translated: CASSPNRDTEAFF. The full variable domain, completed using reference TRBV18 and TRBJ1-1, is NAGVMQNPRHLVRRRGQEARLRCSPMKGHSHVYWYRQLPEEGLKFMVYLQKENIIDESGMPKERFSAEFPKEGPSILRIQQVVRGDSAAYFCASSPNRDTEAFFGQGTRLTVV.